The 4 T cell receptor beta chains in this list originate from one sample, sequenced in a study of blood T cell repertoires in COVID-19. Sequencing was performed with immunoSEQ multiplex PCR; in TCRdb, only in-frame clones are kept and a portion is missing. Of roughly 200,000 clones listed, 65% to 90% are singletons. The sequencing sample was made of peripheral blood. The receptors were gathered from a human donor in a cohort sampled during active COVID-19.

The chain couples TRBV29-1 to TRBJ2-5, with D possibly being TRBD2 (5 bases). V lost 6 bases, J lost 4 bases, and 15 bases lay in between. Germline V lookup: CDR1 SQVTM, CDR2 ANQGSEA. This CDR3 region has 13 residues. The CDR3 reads CSVLVGVGETQYF. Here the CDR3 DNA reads TGCAGCGTGCTCGTGGGAGTGGGAGAGACCCAGTACTTC.

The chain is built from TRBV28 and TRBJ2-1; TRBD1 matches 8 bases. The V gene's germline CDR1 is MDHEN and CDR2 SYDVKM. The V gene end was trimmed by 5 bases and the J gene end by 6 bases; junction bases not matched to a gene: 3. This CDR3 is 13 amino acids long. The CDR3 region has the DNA TGTGCCAGCAGTACCAGGGGGCCCAATGAGCAGTTCTTC. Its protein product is CASSTRGPNEQFF.

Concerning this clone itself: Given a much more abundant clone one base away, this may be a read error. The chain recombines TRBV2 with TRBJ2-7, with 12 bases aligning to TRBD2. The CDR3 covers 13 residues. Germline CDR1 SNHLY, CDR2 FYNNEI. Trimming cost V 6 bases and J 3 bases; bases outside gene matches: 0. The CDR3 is CASRTSGSYEQYF. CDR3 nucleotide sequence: TGTGCCAGCAGGACTAGCGGGAGCTACGAGCAGTACTTC.

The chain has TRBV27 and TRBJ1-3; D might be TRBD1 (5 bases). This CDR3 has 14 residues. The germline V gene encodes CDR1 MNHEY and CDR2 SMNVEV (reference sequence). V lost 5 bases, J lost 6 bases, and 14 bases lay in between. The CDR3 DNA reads TGTGCCAGCAGTCCTAAGGGGATTGAAAACACCATATATTTT. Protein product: CASSPKGIENTIYF.